This TCR beta chain was sequenced in a study of naive and memory T cell subsets (dated by TCRdb to 2016 to 2017). For the study in its entirety: The figure summarizing the skin biopsy and whole blood samples listed around ten blood donors, 7 tuberculin skin test biopsies and 3 saline control biopsies. PCR2 was typically performed as a SYBR Green qPCR that was stopped at a set threshold, although end-point PCR (around 6 cycles) could be used instead for low-input samples.

Overall study outcomes, separate from this receptor: The potential sensitivity of the RNA-based method to TCR transcript changes with T cell activation and differentiation was acknowledged.

There are many counts of this clonotype. The antigen it binds to is not known. The sample holds no much larger clone one base away, and base qualities are not on file. Taken from the germline V gene, the CDR1 and CDR2 loops are MGHDK and SYGVNS. The junction carries 10 bases between V and J, which are trimmed by 5 bases and 3 bases respectively. Spanning cysteine to phenylalanine, the CDR3 consists of 14 amino acids. Only CDR3 DNA remains: 42 bases, in frame from the first base. Using 3' ligation of a UMI-containing oligonucleotide to TCR cDNA, the study laid out a robust and sensitive protocol to amplify, sequence and analyze TCRs. For whole blood analysis, 2.5 ml of peripheral blood was collected from healthy adult volunteers into Tempus tubes, and RNA was extracted following the manufacturer's instructions. Total RNA was treated with RQ1 DNase, without cell sorting, prior to reverse transcription, with an input of roughly 1 to 1,100 ng being targeted. Skin biopsy and whole blood libraries were made to test pipeline robustness in samples where T cells form a minority population.

Libraries were constructed by 5' RACE. The ligated cDNA was amplified in four rounds of PCR with nested alpha and beta constant region primers together with the SP2 primer. TCR RNA was reverse transcribed with SuperScript IV using alpha and beta constant region primers for the blood and skin samples. An oligonucleotide carrying the Illumina SP2 primer and a UMI was ligated to the cDNA 3' end using T4 RNA ligase 1. To prevent hairpin formation, the 12-nucleotide UMI was made up of two random hexamers with an eight-base spacer between them. TCR alpha and beta chain libraries were processed separately from the second PCR onward, with dual indexing for multiplexing. After pooling, the indexed libraries were analyzed by capillary electrophoresis and sequenced on either an Illumina MiSeq or NextSeq. PhiX DNA at roughly 5-7.5% was added to the libraries to raise base diversity and improve cluster recognition. In the source study's methods: UMIs were extracted from read 2 by Demultiplexor and combined with the TCR sequence from read 1, and reads were split according to sample indices. V and J genes and V-J junctions were identified by Decombinator, which gave every TCR a five-part identifier that included V and J deletions. Collapsinator relied on UMIs to correct both sequencing errors and PCR amplification heterogeneity, producing a UMI-based abundance for each TCR. CDR3Translator converted identifiers to nucleotide sequence, translated to amino acids, and extracted CDR3 regions using terminal motifs. Error-corrected alpha and beta TCR counts from blood and skin were compared after normalization to input RNA amount. TCRdb handled the public reads itself, with Q25 trimming in fastp and clone calling in MiXCR, and kept productive beta chains. Rows are unified per CDR3 protein, each entry keeping the most common DNA and genes. The V and J calls, along with clone size, are taken from TCRdb and not from the paper's own processing. The sample profile shows roughly 56,000 distinct CDR3 sequences; 7% to 8.5% of them were found once. In total, the top ten clones hold roughly a tenth of the sample.

This chain is built from TRBV25-1 and TRBJ2-2, with no confident D gene call. The sequence was collected from a male donor in good health. The CDR3 has the sequence CASSLEVDTGELFF. The sequenced DNA is TGTGCCAGCAGTTTAGAGGTGGACACCGGGGAGCTGTTTTTT.